This T cell receptor (beta chain) comes out of a study of T-cell memory formation after mild COVID-19. In this sample, this clonotype turned up a few times. Its antigen is not identified. This CDR3 has 15 residues. TCRdb passed the 5' RACE reads through MiXCR, listing each CDR3 protein once. The data contain more than 80,000 distinct CDR3 sequences, over 15% of them singletons. Study-level findings and limits: For contracting clones, CD4+ ones sat mainly in CM and EM, CD8+ in EMRA.

This chain joins TRBV21-1 and TRBJ2-2. TRBV21-1 is noted as a pseudogene. Sequencing input: PBMCs or a T cell subset sorted from them (not recorded which). This clonotype originated in an adult woman who had mild COVID-19 (a few samples of this study predate the infection). Cell type and time point are not known. In DNA, the CDR3 is TGTGCCAGCCCTCGGATGCGGAGGAACACCGGGGAGCTGTTTTTT. Its protein is CASPRMRRNTGELFF.